A selection of T cell receptor beta chains follows, all from one sample in a study of T-cell memory formation after mild COVID-19. TCRdb analysed the 5' RACE reads with MiXCR anew, one entry per CDR3 protein. Of over 150,000 distinct CDR3 sequences in the sample, approximately 12% were seen once. The sample was PBMCs or a T cell subset sorted from them (not recorded which). All receptors derive from a young man who had mild COVID-19 (a few samples of this study predate the infection). Cell type and time point are not known. Each CDR3 is given with its conserved first and last residue. The D gene is left open where the match is weak. Not all rows give a size; the values are once, few, many and, for expanded clones, a class.

v_gene: TRBV20-1; d_gene: NA; abundance: few; j_gene: TRBJ1-1; CDR3nt: TGCAGTGCTAAGGGGGGGACACCCGGTGAAGCTTTCTTT; CDR3aa: CSAKGGTPGEAFF
v_gene: TRBV7-6; d_gene: TRBD2; abundance: many; j_gene: TRBJ2-3; CDR3nt: TGTGCCAGCAGCTTATCTAGCGGGGGAGATACGCAGTATTTT; CDR3aa: CASSLSSGGDTQYF
v_gene: TRBV7-2; d_gene: NA; abundance: few; j_gene: TRBJ1-5; CDR3nt: TGTGCCAGCAGCTTTGGTAACTTGAATCAGCCCCAGCATTTT; CDR3aa: CASSFGNLNQPQHF
v_gene: TRBV7-9; d_gene: NA; abundance: NA; j_gene: TRBJ1-2; CDR3nt: TGTGCCAGCAGCCCCGTGCGGGGAGCGGACTATGGCTACACCTTC; CDR3aa: CASSPVRGADYGYTF
v_gene: TRBV15; d_gene: NA; abundance: few; j_gene: TRBJ2-2; CDR3nt: TGTGCCACCAGCAGAGATCCGACGTTCACCGGGGAGCTGTTTTTT; CDR3aa: CATSRDPTFTGELFF
v_gene: TRBV10-3; d_gene: NA; abundance: few; j_gene: TRBJ1-2; CDR3nt: TGTGCCATCAAGGAAGGACAGACTAACTATGGCTACACCTTC; CDR3aa: CAIKEGQTNYGYTF
v_gene: TRBV2; d_gene: NA; abundance: NA; j_gene: TRBJ1-5; CDR3nt: TGTGCCAGCAGTGGATCGGGGGGCAATCAGCCCCAGCATTTT; CDR3aa: CASSGSGGNQPQHF
v_gene: TRBV24-1; d_gene: TRBD1; abundance: few; j_gene: TRBJ1-1; CDR3nt: TGTGCCACCAGTGACGGACAGGGGGAAACTGAAGCTTTCTTT; CDR3aa: CATSDGQGETEAFF
v_gene: TRBV20-1; d_gene: NA; abundance: NA; j_gene: TRBJ2-5; CDR3nt: TGCAGTGCTAGAGTGGTAGCGGAAGAGACCCAGTACTTC; CDR3aa: CSARVVAEETQYF
v_gene: TRBV7-9; d_gene: NA; abundance: few; j_gene: TRBJ2-5; CDR3nt: TGTGCCAGCAGCTTTACAGGGGGGGAAGAGACCCAGTACTTC; CDR3aa: CASSFTGGEETQYF
v_gene: TRBV20-1; d_gene: TRBD2; abundance: NA; j_gene: TRBJ2-5; CDR3nt: TGCAGTGCTAGAGCGGGAGGGCAAGAGACCCAGTACTTC; CDR3aa: CSARAGGQETQYF
v_gene: TRBV20-1; d_gene: NA; abundance: NA; j_gene: TRBJ1-2; CDR3nt: TGCAGTGCTAGTTCGTCAGGAGGCTACACCTTC; CDR3aa: CSASSSGGYTF
v_gene: TRBV28; d_gene: TRBD1; abundance: few; j_gene: TRBJ2-1; CDR3nt: TGTGCCAGCAGTTCGGGACAGGGAATCAATGAGCAGTTCTTC; CDR3aa: CASSSGQGINEQFF
v_gene: TRBV7-2; d_gene: NA; abundance: many; j_gene: TRBJ2-7; CDR3nt: TGTGCCAGCAGCTTCTTGGGTGCCGAGCAGTACTTC; CDR3aa: CASSFLGAEQYF
v_gene: TRBV20-1; d_gene: NA; abundance: NA; j_gene: TRBJ1-5; CDR3nt: TGCAGTGCTAGAGTCTTTGGCAATCAGCCCCAGCATTTT; CDR3aa: CSARVFGNQPQHF
v_gene: TRBV5-1; d_gene: NA; abundance: NA; j_gene: TRBJ2-2; CDR3nt: TGCGCCAGCACCCAGGGGACGAACACCGGGGAGCTGTTTTTT; CDR3aa: CASTQGTNTGELFF
v_gene: TRBV4-1; d_gene: TRBD2; abundance: few; j_gene: TRBJ2-5; CDR3nt: TGCGCCAGCAGCCAAGTGCCTAGCGGGGGACCCCTCTCTGAGACCCAGTACTTC; CDR3aa: CASSQVPSGGPLSETQYF
v_gene: TRBV28; d_gene: NA; abundance: few; j_gene: TRBJ1-2; CDR3nt: TGTGCCAGCAGTTTAAACCTGAACTATGGCTACACCTTC; CDR3aa: CASSLNLNYGYTF
v_gene: TRBV5-5; d_gene: TRBD2; abundance: few; j_gene: TRBJ2-5; CDR3nt: TGTGCCAGCACCGAATGGGAGCGGGGGGTTGAGACCCAGTACTTC; CDR3aa: CASTEWERGVETQYF
v_gene: TRBV19; d_gene: NA; abundance: few; j_gene: TRBJ1-1; CDR3nt: TGTGCCAGTAGCCCTCAGGGAGGTTACAACACTGAAGCTTTCTTT; CDR3aa: CASSPQGGYNTEAFF